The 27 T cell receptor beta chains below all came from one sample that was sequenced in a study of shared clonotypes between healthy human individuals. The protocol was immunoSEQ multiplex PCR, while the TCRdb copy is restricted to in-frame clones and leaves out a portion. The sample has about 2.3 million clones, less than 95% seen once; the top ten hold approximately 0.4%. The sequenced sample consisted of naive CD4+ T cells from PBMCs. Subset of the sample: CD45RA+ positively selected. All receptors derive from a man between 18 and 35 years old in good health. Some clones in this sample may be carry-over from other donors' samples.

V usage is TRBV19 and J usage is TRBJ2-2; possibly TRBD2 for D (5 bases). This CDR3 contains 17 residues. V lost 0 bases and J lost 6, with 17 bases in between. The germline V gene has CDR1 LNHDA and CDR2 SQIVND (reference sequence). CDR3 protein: CASSIDWEWERAGELFF. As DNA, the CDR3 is TGTGCCAGTAGTATAGATTGGGAGTGGGAGCGCGCCGGGGAGCTGTTTTTT.

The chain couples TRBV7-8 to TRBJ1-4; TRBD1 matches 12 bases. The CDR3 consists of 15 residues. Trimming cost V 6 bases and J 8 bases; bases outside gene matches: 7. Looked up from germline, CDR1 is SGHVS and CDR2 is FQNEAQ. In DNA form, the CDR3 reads TGTGCCAGCAGGCCCACCGGGACAGGGGGCGAAAAACTGTTTTTT. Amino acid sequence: CASRPTGTGGEKLFF.

DNA of the CDR3: TGTGCCAGCAGTTATTTCGGGACGGCGAACACTGAAGCTTTCTTT. Translated: CASSYFGTANTEAFF. The J gene is TRBJ1-1, the V gene TRBV2; a weak D match, TRBD1 (5 bases). This CDR3 is 15 amino acids long. Trimming removed 5 bases from V and 1 base from J, with 14 bases in between. Germline V CDR1 and CDR2: SNHLY, FYNNEI.

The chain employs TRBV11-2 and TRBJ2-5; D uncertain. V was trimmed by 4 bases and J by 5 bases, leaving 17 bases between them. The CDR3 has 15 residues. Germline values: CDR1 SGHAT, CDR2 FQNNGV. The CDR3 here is CASSSESGRGETQYF. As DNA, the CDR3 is TGTGCCAGCAGCTCGGAGTCTGGGCGTGGGGAGACCCAGTACTTC.

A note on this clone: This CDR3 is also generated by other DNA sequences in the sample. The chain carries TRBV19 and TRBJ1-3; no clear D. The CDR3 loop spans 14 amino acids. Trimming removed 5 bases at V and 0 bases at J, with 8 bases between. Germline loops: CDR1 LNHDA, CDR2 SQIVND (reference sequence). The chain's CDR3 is CASSLTGSGNTIYF. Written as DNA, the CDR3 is TGTGCCAGTAGTCTGACGGGCTCTGGAAACACCATATATTTT.

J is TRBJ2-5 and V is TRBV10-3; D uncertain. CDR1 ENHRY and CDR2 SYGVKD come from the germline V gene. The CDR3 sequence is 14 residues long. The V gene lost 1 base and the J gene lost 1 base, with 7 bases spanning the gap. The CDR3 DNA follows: TGTGCCATCAGTGAGTATGAGTTCCAAGAGACCCAGTACTTC. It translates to CAISEYEFQETQYF.

DNA of the CDR3: TGTGCCAGCAGCTATGGGGGCAGCCTTACCGGGGAGCTGTTTTTT. Encoded protein: CASSYGGSLTGELFF. This chain joins TRBV11-2 and TRBJ2-2, with D possibly being TRBD1 (6 bases). V was clipped by 4 bases and J by 5 bases, with 14 bases between them. This CDR3 contains 15 residues. In germline, CDR1 is SGHAT, CDR2 FQNNGV. The full variable domain, in which reference TRBV11-2 and TRBJ2-2 provide the parts outside the CDR3, is EAGVAQSPRYKIIEKRQSVAFWCNPISGHATLYWYQQILGQGPKLLIQFQNNGVVDDSQLPKDRFSAERLKGVDSTLKIQPAKLEDSAVYLCASSYGGSLTGELFFGEGSRLTVL.

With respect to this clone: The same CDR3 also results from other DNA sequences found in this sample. CDR3 amino acids: CASSLGTESYNEQFF. CDR3 DNA sequence: TGCGCCAGCAGCTTAGGGACAGAATCCTACAATGAGCAGTTCTTC. The V and J genes are TRBV5-1 and TRBJ2-1; TRBD1 matches 7 bases. CDR3 length equals 15 residues. In germline, CDR1 is SGHRS, CDR2 YFSETQ. Unmatched junction bases numbered 3, after V lost 2 bases and J lost 1 base.

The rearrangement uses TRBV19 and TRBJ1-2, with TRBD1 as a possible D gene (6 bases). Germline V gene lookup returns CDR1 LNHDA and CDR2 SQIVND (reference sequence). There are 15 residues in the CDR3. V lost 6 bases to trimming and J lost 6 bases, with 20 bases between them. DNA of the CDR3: TGTGCCAGTAGCTCGCAACCCCAAGGGGGGGATGGCTACACCTTC. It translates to CASSSQPQGGDGYTF.

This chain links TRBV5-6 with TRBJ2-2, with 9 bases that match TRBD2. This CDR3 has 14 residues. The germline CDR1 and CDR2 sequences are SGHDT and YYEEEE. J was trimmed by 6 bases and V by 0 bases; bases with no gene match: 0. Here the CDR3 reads CASSLGLAAGELFF. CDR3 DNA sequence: TGTGCCAGCAGCTTGGGACTAGCGGCCGGGGAGCTGTTTTTT.

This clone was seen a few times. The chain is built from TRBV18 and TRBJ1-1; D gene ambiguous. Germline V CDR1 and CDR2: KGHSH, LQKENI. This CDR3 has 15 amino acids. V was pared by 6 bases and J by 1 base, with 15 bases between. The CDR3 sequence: CASSPFSVQNTEAFF. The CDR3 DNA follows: TGTGCCAGCTCCCCGTTTTCGGTCCAGAACACTGAAGCTTTCTTT.

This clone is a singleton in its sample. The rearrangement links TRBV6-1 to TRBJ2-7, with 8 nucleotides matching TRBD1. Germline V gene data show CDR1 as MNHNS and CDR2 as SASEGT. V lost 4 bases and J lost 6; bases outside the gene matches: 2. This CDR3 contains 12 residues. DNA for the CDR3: TGTGCCAGCAGTGTTGACAGGGGCGAGCAGTACTTC. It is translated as CASSVDRGEQYF.

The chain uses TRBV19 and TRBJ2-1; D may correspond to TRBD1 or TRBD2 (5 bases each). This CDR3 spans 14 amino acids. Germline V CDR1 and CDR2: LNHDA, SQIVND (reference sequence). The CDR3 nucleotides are TGTGCTTCGAACCGGGACGCGGACTACAATGAGCAGTTCTTC. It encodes CASNRDADYNEQFF.

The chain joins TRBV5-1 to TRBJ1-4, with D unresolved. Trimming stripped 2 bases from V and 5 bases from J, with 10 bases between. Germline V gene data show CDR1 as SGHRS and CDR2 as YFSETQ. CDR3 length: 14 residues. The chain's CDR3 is CASSFVGRNEKLFF. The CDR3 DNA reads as TGCGCCAGCAGCTTTGTAGGACGGAATGAAAAACTGTTTTTT.

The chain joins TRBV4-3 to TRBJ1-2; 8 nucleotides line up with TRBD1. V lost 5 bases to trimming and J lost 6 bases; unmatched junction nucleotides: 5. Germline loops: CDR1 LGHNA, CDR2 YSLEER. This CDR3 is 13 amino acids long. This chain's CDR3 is CASSLRQGNGYTF. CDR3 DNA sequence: TGCGCCAGCAGCTTACGACAGGGGAATGGCTACACCTTC.

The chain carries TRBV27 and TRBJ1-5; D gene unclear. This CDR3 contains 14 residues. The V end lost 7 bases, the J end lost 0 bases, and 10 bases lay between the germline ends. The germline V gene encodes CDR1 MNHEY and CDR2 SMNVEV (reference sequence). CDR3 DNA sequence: TGTGCCAGCAATACTGCATATAGCAATCAGCCCCAGCATTTT. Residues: CASNTAYSNQPQHF.

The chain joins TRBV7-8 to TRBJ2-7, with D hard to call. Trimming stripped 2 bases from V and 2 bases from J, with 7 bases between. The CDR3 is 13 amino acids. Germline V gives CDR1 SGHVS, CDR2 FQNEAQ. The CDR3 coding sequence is TGTGCCAGCAGCTTATCGCAGGCCTACGAGCAGTACTTC. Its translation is CASSLSQAYEQYF.

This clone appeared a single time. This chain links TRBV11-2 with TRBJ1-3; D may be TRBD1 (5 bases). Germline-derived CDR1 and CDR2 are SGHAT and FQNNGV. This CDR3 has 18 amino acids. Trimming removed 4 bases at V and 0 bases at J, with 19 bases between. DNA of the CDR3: TGTGCCAGCAGCTCCCGACAGCGGGGGTGGGACTCTGGAAACACCATATATTTT. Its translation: CASSSRQRGWDSGNTIYF.

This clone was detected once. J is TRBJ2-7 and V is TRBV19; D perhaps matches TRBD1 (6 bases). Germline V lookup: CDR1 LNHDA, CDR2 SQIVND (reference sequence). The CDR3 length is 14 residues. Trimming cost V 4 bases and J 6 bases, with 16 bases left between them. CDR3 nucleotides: TGTGCCAGTAGTAACGGACAGCTTACTGGCGAGCAGTACTTC. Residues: CASSNGQLTGEQYF.

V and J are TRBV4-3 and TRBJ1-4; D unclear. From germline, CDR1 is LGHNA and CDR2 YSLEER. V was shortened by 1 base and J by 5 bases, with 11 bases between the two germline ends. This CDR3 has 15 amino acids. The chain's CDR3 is CASSQVASHNEKLFF. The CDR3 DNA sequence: TGCGCCAGCAGCCAAGTGGCATCGCACAATGAAAAACTGTTTTTT.

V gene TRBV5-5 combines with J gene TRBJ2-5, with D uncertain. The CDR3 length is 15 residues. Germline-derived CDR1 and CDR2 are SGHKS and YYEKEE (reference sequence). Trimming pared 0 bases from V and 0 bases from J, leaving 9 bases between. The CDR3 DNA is TGTGCCAGCAGCTTGGTGTGGGTCAACCAAGAGACCCAGTACTTC. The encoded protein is CASSLVWVNQETQYF.

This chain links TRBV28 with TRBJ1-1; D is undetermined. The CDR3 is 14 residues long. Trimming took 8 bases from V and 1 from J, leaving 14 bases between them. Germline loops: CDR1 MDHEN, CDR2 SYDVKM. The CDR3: CASGPLQGNTEAFF. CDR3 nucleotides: TGTGCCAGCGGACCTCTACAAGGGAACACTGAAGCTTTCTTT.

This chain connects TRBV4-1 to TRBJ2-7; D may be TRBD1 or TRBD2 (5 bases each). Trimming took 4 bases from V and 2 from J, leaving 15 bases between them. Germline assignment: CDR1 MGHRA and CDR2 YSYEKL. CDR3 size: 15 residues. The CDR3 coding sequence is TGCGCCAGCAGCCGACTAATGGACAAGACCTACGAGCAGTACTTC. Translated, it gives CASSRLMDKTYEQYF.

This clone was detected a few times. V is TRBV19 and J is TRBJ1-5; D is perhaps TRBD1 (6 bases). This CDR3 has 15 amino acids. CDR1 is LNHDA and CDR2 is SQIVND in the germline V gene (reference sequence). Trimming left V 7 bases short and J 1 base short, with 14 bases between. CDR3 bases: TGTGCCAGTACCTTCACAGGGCGCAGCAATCAGCCCCAGCATTTT. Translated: CASTFTGRSNQPQHF. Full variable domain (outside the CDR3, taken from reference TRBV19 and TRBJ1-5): DGGITQSPKYLFRKEGQNVTLSCEQNLNHDAMYWYRQDPGQGLRLIYYSQIVNDFQKGDIAEGYSVSREKKESFPLTVTSAQKNPTAFYLCASTFTGRSNQPQHFGDGTRLSIL.

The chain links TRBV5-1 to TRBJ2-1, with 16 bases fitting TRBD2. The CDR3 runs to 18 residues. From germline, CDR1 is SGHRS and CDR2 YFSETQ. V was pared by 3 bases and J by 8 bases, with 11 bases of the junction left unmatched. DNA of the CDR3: TGCGCCAGCAGCTCGGGGACTAGCGGGAGGGCCGCAATCGATGAGCAGTTCTTC. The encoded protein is CASSSGTSGRAAIDEQFF.

CDR3 sequence: CASSLPPQAGELFF. CDR3 coding DNA: TGCGCCAGCAGCTTGCCACCCCAAGCCGGGGAGCTGTTTTTT. The rearrangement links TRBV5-1 to TRBJ2-2; D remains ambiguous. This CDR3 is 14 amino acids long. V dropped 1 base and J dropped 6 bases, with 10 bases sitting between them. The germline gives CDR1 SGHRS, CDR2 YFSETQ.

The DNA for the CDR3 is TGTGCCAGCAGCCCCCGTTACGGAAACACCATATATTTT. Its protein is CASSPRYGNTIYF. This rearrangement joins TRBV9 to TRBJ1-3; D call uncertain. The CDR3 contains 13 residues. V was shortened by 4 bases and J by 4 bases, with 9 bases between the two germline ends. CDR1 SGDLS and CDR2 YYNGEE come from the germline V gene.